This T cell receptor (beta chain) emerged from a study of T cell changes during pregnancy in multiple sclerosis. Germline CDR1 reads KGHSH; CDR2 reads LQKENI. This CDR3 spans 15 amino acids. The V gene end was trimmed by 2 bases and the J gene end by 4 bases; junction bases not matched to a gene: 4. Libraries were prepared by immunoSEQ multiplex PCR; TCRdb keeps only in-frame clonotypes and omits some of them. The repertoire holds around 39,000 clones, 80% to 95% seen once, with 0.35% to 0.45% in the top ten. The clonotype was recovered from a female donor in good health, enrolled as a control in a pregnancy study. The chain carries TRBV18 and TRBJ1-2; the match to TRBD1 covers 10 bases. The sample was CD4+ T cells from peripheral blood mononuclear cells, taken in the third trimester of pregnancy. CDR3 in amino acids: CASSPMGQGTYGYTF. The CDR3 nucleotides are TGTGCCAGCTCACCAATGGGACAGGGGACCTATGGCTACACCTTC.